Below, 11 T cell receptor beta chains from the same sample are listed, as sequenced in a study of technical replicates of blood from a few donors. Some clones are missing from TCRdb's copy, which holds only in-frame ones; the method was immunoSEQ multiplex PCR. The sample shows about 85,000 clones, about 94% of them seen only once. The sequenced material came from T cells isolated from PBMCs. Receptor source: a human donor in good health.

The gene calls are TRBV5-1 and TRBJ2-3; a weak D match, TRBD2 (5 bases). CDR3 size: 14 residues. Germline loops: CDR1 SGHRS, CDR2 YFSETQ. The V end lost 4 bases, the J end lost 1 base, and 10 bases lay between the germline ends. CDR3 in amino acids: CASSKGSGTDTQYF. The CDR3 DNA is TGCGCCAGCAGCAAGGGTAGCGGCACAGATACGCAGTATTTT.

The rearrangement joins TRBV30 to TRBJ1-3; 8 bases agree with TRBD1. With 0 bases clipped from V and 7 bases from J, the junction kept 11 bases outside the gene matches. Germline V gives CDR1 GTSNPN, CDR2 SVGIG (reference sequence). The CDR3 length is 16 residues. CDR3 loop: CAWSVPDRADGNTIYF. The CDR3 DNA reads TGTGCCTGGAGTGTACCGGACAGGGCCGACGGGAACACCATATATTTT. Filled out from reference TRBV30 and TRBJ1-3, the complete variable domain reads SQTIHQWPATLVQPVGSPLSLECTVEGTSNPNLYWYRQAAGRGLQLLFYSVGIGQISSEVPQNLSASRPQDRQFILSSKKLLLSDSGFYLCAWSVPDRADGNTIYFGEGSWLTVV.

This chain joins TRBV5-1 and TRBJ2-2; TRBD1 agrees at 10 bases. Trimming removed 5 bases from V and 1 base from J; junction bases left unmatched: 5. Germline lookup yields CDR1 SGHRS and CDR2 YFSETQ. This CDR3 region has 16 residues. The CDR3 DNA follows: TGCGCCAGCAGGGGGACAGGGGAGATGAACACCGGGGAGCTGTTTTTT. Amino acids: CASRGTGEMNTGELFF.

V and J are TRBV10-3 and TRBJ1-2, with a weak D call TRBD1 (5 bases). Germline CDR1 reads ENHRY; CDR2 reads SYGVKD. This CDR3 has 15 amino acids. V was cut by 11 bases and J by 5 bases, with 24 bases left in between. For the CDR3, the DNA is TGTGCCGTTGGGACTGAAGGGGACGTGACATATGGCTACACCTTC. Protein: CAVGTEGDVTYGYTF.

This chain uses TRBV6-6 with TRBJ1-5; D call uncertain. The ends were cut back, 6 bases at V and 6 bases at J, with 9 bases in the middle. The CDR3 has 12 amino acids. Germline assignment: CDR1 MNHNY and CDR2 SVGAGI (reference sequence). The CDR3 region is CASSFRGQPQHF. In DNA form, the CDR3 reads TGTGCCAGCAGCTTCCGGGGTCAGCCCCAGCATTTT.

The chain uses TRBV28 and TRBJ1-2; D is perhaps TRBD1 (5 bases). The CDR3 sequence is 15 residues long. Trimming stripped 3 bases from V and 5 bases from J, with 16 bases between. Germline V gene lookup returns CDR1 MDHEN and CDR2 SYDVKM. This chain's CDR3 is CASSFGTVKGYGYTF. The DNA of the CDR3 is TGTGCCAGCAGTTTTGGTACAGTCAAGGGGTATGGCTACACCTTC.

This chain links TRBV2 with TRBJ1-5; D remains ambiguous. Per the germline V gene, CDR1 is SNHLY and CDR2 is FYNNEI. This CDR3 spans 15 amino acids. The V end was cut by 2 bases, the J end by 6 bases, with 14 bases between. CDR3 bases: TGTGCCAGCAGTGAATCGAGGGCCCGCAGTCAGCCCCAGCATTTT. Its protein product is CASSESRARSQPQHF.

The J gene is TRBJ2-7, the V gene TRBV28; 9 bases map to TRBD2. The germline gives CDR1 MDHEN, CDR2 SYDVKM. There are 15 residues in the CDR3. The ends lost 6 bases at V and 2 bases at J; junction bases unmatched: 8. CDR3 in amino acids: CASSPWLAGTYEQYF. As DNA, the CDR3 is TGTGCCAGCAGCCCTTGGCTAGCGGGGACCTACGAGCAGTACTTC. The full variable domain, completed using reference TRBV28 and TRBJ2-7, is DVKVTQSSRYLVKRTGEKVFLECVQDMDHENMFWYRQDPGLGLRLIYFSYDVKMKEKGDIPEGYSVSREKKERFSLILESASTNQTSMYLCASSPWLAGTYEQYFGPGTRLTVT.

The V and J genes are TRBV15 and TRBJ1-1; D is perhaps TRBD1 (5 bases). The CDR3 spans 16 residues. Germline loops: CDR1 LNHNV, CDR2 YYDKDF (reference sequence). The ends were cut back, 3 bases at V and 7 bases at J, with 21 bases in the middle. The CDR3 sequence: CATSSALGGDGIEAFF. DNA of the CDR3: TGTGCCACCAGCAGCGCCCTGGGAGGGGACGGTATTGAAGCTTTCTTT.

J is TRBJ2-5 and V is TRBV5-1; 14 nucleotides line up with TRBD2. CDR3 length equals 17 residues. Trimming at V came to 3 bases and at J to 5 bases, leaving 9 bases not matched to a gene. Germline V gene data show CDR1 as SGHRS and CDR2 as YFSETQ. CDR3 coding DNA: TGCGCCAGCAGCTACCGGACTAGCGGGGGGCGGTCGGAGACCCAGTACTTC. Translating gives CASSYRTSGGRSETQYF.

In its sample, this clone was seen once. The V gene is TRBV18, the J gene TRBJ1-5, with 11 bases matching TRBD1. The CDR3 totals 15 residues. CDR1 and CDR2 from the germline V gene are KGHSH and LQKENI. V dropped 5 bases and J dropped 5; count of bases not matched to a gene: 5. CDR3 in DNA: TGTGCCAGCTCAACGGGACAGGGGGTCTATCAGCCCCAGCATTTT. It translates to CASSTGQGVYQPQHF.